The rows below give T cell receptor beta chains drawn from one sample of a study of molecular identifiers for immune sequencing clone quantification. One entry per CDR3 protein results from TCRdb running MiXCR on the PCR reads. The sample includes around 460,000 distinct CDR3 sequences, 25% seen only once; the top ten take 0.7% to 0.9%. Sequencing used naive CD8+ T cells from blood, with Jurkat cell RNA spiked in. These TCRs come from a human donor in good health. Some libraries in this study had Jurkat cell RNA spiked in. Each CDR3 is given with its conserved first and last residue. Fields, in order: J gene, V gene, CDR3 protein.

TRBJ2-7,TRBV6-2/TRBV6-3,CASSSTGGGSYEQYF
TRBJ2-1,TRBV28,CASSFGFSYNEQFF
TRBJ2-7,TRBV30,CAWSAWGPEQYF
TRBJ2-5,TRBV13,CASSLGESRETQYF
TRBJ2-7,TRBV7-2,CASSPHPPGGEQYF
TRBJ1-1,TRBV19,CASSIWGLNTEAFF
TRBJ2-7,TRBV5-1,CASSLSTQQGSYEQYF
TRBJ2-6,TRBV7-6,CASSLWGQGTGANVLTF
TRBJ1-2,TRBV9,CASSSGPTTNYGYTF
TRBJ2-3,TRBV6-1,CASSERDGSYTDTQYF
TRBJ1-2,TRBV4-3,CASSQDKGRGDFGYTF
TRBJ2-7,TRBV14,CASSSGLAVPYEQYF
TRBJ1-6,TRBV11-2,CASSYTLQSPLHF
TRBJ2-7,TRBV19,CATKPGPHEQYF
TRBJ2-1,TRBV4-1,CASSQGDGALLETYNEQFF
TRBJ2-7,TRBV7-2,CASSLYSGSSYEQCF
TRBJ2-7,TRBV7-9,CASSLFGRESYEQYF
TRBJ2-7,TRBV27,CASKPGQGVDEQYF
TRBJ2-7,TRBV30,CAWCPGTGTYEQYF
TRBJ2-7,TRBV9,CASSSDSGISYEQSF
TRBJ2-2,TRBV7-2,CASSFDRGTGELFF
TRBJ2-1,TRBV6-5,CASAPSRGIGNEQFF
TRBJ2-5,TRBV6-2/TRBV6-3,CASSKTEAQLETQYF
TRBJ2-7,TRBV4-1,CASSQVTGSGGAGEQYF
TRBJ2-2,TRBV27,CASSPGQEWELFF
TRBJ2-5,TRBV7-9,CASSLTREQETQYF
TRBJ2-5,TRBV5-1,CASSLLAAQETQYF
TRBJ2-3,TRBV7-9,CASSPLTGEKDTQYF
TRBJ2-2,TRBV3-1,CASSASHTGELFF
TRBJ1-1,TRBV20-1,CSAGQGIKAFF
TRBJ2-5,TRBV27,CASSSSVRTEETQYF
TRBJ2-7,TRBV5-6,CASSDSGTGSYEQYF
TRBJ2-7,TRBV27,CASSLNTGEQYF
TRBJ2-1,TRBV6-2/TRBV6-3,CASSYPPEQFF
TRBJ1-1,TRBV29-1,CSTQTRTGGLGAFF
TRBJ1-2,TRBV7-2,CASSAPPNYGYTF
TRBJ1-1,TRBV6-1,CASSATGANTEAFF
TRBJ2-1,TRBV7-9,CASSRSAYNEQFF
TRBJ1-1,TRBV7-9,CASSGAIVELNTEAFF
TRBJ1-2,TRBV29-1,CSVRTTGGYGYTF
TRBJ2-3,TRBV29-1,CSVAPTGTQYF
TRBJ2-7,TRBV29-1,CSVLDRGQYEQYF
TRBJ2-3,TRBV6-5,CASSFRPWTGGTDTQYF
TRBJ2-7,TRBV4-1,CASSPIDFGLYEQYF
TRBJ1-5,TRBV2,CASRLQGAPDQPQHF
TRBJ2-7,TRBV20-1,CSARDSWELSYEQYF
TRBJ2-3,TRBV12-3/TRBV12-4,CASRHCQDRDRTDTQYF
TRBJ2-1,TRBV9,CASSVDGRALDEQFF
TRBJ1-4,TRBV23-1,CASSQSFWKTNEKLFF
TRBJ2-1,TRBV6-4,CASSVRQGAGNEQFF
TRBJ1-5,TRBV7-9,CASSLEGYSNKPQHF
TRBJ1-3,TRBV9,CASSVEAGNSGNTIYF
TRBJ2-5,TRBV30,CAWSIPGLVLETQYF
TRBJ1-5,TRBV7-2,CASSLVAEPTNPYSNQPQHF
TRBJ2-5,TRBV20-1,CSAQHLQETQYF